Here is one TCR beta chain with its context. Its cognate antigen is unknown. It was focal radiation plus CTLA-4 blockade with ipilimumab that patients with chemo-refractory metastatic non-small-cell lung cancer received. The data derive from a study of radiotherapy plus CTLA-4 blockade in lung cancer. General study results and limits: Response was reportedly best predicted by early blood T cell clone dynamics, with interferon-beta. After treatment with radiotherapy plus ipilimumab, TCR clones that came from the tumor expanded in blood.

The germline CDR1 and CDR2 sequences are SQVTM and ANQGSEA. V lost 6 bases and J 3 bases, leaving 11 bases between the germline ends. This CDR3 spans 12 amino acids. Profiling relied on immunoSEQ multiplex PCR, and the TCRdb table lists in-frame clones only, not all of them. The table shows some 110,000 clones, with about 84% occurring only once. The input for sequencing was peripheral blood, taken from a patient treated with radiotherapy plus ipilimumab. The sequence was collected from a human donor with non-small cell lung cancer that progressed on radiotherapy plus ipilimumab. Some clones in this sample may be carry-over from other donors' samples. The chain joins TRBV29-1 to TRBJ2-5, with D perhaps assigned TRBD1 or TRBD2 (6 bases each). Written as DNA, the CDR3 is TGCAGCGTCGCGGGACAAGAAGAGACCCAGTACTTC. Its translation: CSVAGQEETQYF. The variable domain in full, completed from reference TRBV29-1 and TRBJ2-5, reads SAVISQKPSRDICQRGTSLTIQCQVDSQVTMMFWYRQQPGQSLTLIATANQGSEATYESGFVIDKFPISRPNLTFSTLTVSNMSPEDSSIYLCSVAGQEETQYFGPGTRLLVL.